This paragraph reports one T cell receptor beta chain. This entry is derived from a study of blood T cell repertoires in COVID-19. Study background: From T cells, B-cell-depleted T cells, or PBMCs came the material, which was cDNA or gDNA.

Libraries were prepared by immunoSEQ multiplex PCR; TCRdb keeps only in-frame clonotypes and omits some of them. In the table there are under 150,000 clones, about nine tenths of which are singletons. V dropped 2 bases and J dropped 8 bases, with 18 bases sitting between them. CDR3 length: 14 residues. CDR1 and CDR2 from the germline V gene are GTSNPN and SVGIG (reference sequence). The sequencing sample was made of peripheral blood. This TCR was recovered from a human donor with active COVID-19. The donor label of this sample is uncertain. The J gene is TRBJ1-2, the V gene TRBV30; tentatively, D is TRBD1 (6 bases). The chain's CDR3 is CAWSTIQGSGGYTF. Here the CDR3 DNA reads TGTGCCTGGAGTACAATACAGGGATCCGGGGGCTACACCTTC.